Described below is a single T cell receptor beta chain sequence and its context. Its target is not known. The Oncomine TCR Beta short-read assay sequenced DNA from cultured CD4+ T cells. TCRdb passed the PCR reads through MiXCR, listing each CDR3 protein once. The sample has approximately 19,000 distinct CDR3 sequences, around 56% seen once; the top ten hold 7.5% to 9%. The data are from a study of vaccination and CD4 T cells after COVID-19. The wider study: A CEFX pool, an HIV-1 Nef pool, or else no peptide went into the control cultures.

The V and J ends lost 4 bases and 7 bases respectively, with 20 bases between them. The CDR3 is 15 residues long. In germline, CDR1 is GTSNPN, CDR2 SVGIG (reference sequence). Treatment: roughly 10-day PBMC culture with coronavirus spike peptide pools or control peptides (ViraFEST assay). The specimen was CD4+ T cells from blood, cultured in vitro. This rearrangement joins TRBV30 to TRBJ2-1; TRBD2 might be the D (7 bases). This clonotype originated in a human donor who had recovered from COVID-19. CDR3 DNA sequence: TGTGCCTGGACCCCGGGTAGGGGGGGAGCAAATGAGCAGTTCTTC. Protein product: CAWTPGRGGANEQFF.